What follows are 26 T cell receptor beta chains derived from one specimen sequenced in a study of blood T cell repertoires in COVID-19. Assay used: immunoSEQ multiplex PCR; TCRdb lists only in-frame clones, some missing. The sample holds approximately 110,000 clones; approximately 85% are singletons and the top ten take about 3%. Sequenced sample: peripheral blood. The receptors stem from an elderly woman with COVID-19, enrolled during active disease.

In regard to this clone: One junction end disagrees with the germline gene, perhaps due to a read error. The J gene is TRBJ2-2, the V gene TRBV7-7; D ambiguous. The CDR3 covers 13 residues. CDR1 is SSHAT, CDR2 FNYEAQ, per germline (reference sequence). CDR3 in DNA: TGTGCTAGCAGCTCTAGAGAAACCGGGGAGCTGTTTTTT. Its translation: CASSSRETGELFF.

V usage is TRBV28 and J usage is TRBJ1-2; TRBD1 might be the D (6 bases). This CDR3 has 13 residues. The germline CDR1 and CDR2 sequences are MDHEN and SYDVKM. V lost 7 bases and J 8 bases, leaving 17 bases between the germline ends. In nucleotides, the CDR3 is TGTGCCAGCACCGTAGGGGGTGCGAACGGCTACACCTTC. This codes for CASTVGGANGYTF.

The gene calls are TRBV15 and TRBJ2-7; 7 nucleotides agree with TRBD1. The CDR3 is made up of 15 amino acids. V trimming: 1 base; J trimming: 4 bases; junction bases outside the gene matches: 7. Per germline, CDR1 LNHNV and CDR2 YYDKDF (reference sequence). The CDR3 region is CATSRARGGAYEQYF. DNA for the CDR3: TGTGCCACCAGCAGAGCTAGAGGGGGCGCTTACGAGCAGTACTTC.

This CDR3 reads CASSSSRGAEAFF. The CDR3 bases are TGTGCCAGCAGCTCCTCGCGAGGTGCTGAAGCTTTCTTT. The J gene is TRBJ1-1, the V gene TRBV5-6; D is undetermined. Trimming removed 3 bases at V and 6 bases at J, with 12 bases between. Germline V gene sequence: CDR1 SGHDT, CDR2 YYEEEE. The CDR3 totals 13 residues.

The CDR3 nucleotides are TGCGCCAGCAGCCCCGCGCAGGGGTTGAACACTGAAGCTTTCTTT. Amino acids: CASSPAQGLNTEAFF. The chain employs TRBV4-1 and TRBJ1-1; weak D call: TRBD1 (6 bases). CDR3 size: 15 residues. V lost 4 bases and J lost 0, with 12 bases in between. CDR1 is MGHRA, CDR2 YSYEKL, per germline.

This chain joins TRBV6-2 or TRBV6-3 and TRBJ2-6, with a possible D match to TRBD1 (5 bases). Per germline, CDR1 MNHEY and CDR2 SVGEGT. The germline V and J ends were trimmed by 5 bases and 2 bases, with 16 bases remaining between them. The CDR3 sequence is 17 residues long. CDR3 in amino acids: CASSTDILGTGANVLTF. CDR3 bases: TGTGCCAGCAGTACGGACATCCTTGGTACTGGGGCCAACGTCCTGACTTTC.

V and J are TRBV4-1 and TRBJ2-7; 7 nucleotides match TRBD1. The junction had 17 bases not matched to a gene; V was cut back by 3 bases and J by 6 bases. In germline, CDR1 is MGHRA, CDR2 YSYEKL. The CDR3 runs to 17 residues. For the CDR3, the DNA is TGCGCCAGCAGCCAGGATTACCGGGACAGTCGCCCTCTCGAGCAGTACTTC. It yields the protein CASSQDYRDSRPLEQYF.

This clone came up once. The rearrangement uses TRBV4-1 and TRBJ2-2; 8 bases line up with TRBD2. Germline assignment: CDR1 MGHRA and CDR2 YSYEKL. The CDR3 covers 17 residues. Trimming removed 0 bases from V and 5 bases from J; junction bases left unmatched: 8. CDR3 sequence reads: CASSQDSGLARTGELFF. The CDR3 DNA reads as TGCGCCAGCAGCCAAGATTCTGGACTAGCAAGGACCGGGGAGCTGTTTTTT.

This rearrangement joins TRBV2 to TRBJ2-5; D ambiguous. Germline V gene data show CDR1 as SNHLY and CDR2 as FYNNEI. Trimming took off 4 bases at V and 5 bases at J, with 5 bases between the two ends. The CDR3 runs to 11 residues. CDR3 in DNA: TGTGCCAGCAGTGCCCAGGAGACCCAGTACTTC. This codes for CASSAQETQYF.

The CDR3 protein is CATSDQRLAGVTDTQYF. DNA for the CDR3: TGTGCCACCAGTGATCAGAGACTAGCGGGAGTCACAGATACGCAGTATTTT. The chain combines TRBV24-1 with TRBJ2-3, with 12 bases identical to TRBD2. Germline assignment: CDR1 KGHDR and CDR2 SFDVKD. The CDR3 extends over 17 amino acids. V dropped 3 bases and J dropped 2; count of bases not matched to a gene: 5.

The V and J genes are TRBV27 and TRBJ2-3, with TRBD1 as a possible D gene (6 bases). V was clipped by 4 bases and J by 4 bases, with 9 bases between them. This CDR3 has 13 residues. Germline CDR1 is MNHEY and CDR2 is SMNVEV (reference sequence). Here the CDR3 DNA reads TGTGCCAGCAGTTATACAGGGCCAGATACGCAGTATTTT. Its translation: CASSYTGPDTQYF.

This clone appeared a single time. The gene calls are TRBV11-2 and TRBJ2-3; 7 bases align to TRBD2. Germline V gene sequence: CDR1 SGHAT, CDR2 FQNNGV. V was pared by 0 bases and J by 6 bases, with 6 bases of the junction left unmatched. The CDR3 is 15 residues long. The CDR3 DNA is TGTGCCAGCAGCTTAGAAGCGGGAAGGGGCGATACGCAGTATTTT. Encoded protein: CASSLEAGRGDTQYF. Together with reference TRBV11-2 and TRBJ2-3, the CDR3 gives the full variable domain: EAGVAQSPRYKIIEKRQSVAFWCNPISGHATLYWYQQILGQGPKLLIQFQNNGVVDDSQLPKDRFSAERLKGVDSTLKIQPAKLEDSAVYLCASSLEAGRGDTQYFGPGTRLTVL.

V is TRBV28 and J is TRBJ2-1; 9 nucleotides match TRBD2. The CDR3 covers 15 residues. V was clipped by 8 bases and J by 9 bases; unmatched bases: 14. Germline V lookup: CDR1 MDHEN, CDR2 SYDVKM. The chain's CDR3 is CASRNLAGYGSEQFF. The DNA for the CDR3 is TGTGCCAGCCGAAATCTAGCGGGATATGGGAGTGAGCAGTTCTTC.

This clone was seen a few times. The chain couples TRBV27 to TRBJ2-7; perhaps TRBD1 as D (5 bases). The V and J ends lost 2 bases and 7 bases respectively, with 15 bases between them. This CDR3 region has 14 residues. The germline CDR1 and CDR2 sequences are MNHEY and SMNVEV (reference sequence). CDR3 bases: TGTGCCAGCAGTTTAAAGGGGCCTGATTGGGAGCAGTACTTC. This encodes CASSLKGPDWEQYF.

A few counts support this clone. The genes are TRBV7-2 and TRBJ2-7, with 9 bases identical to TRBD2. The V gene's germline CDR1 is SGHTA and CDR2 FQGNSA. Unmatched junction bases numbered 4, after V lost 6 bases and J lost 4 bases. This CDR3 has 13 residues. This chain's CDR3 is CASSLGLAYEQYF. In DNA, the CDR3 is TGTGCCAGCAGTCTCGGACTAGCGTACGAGCAGTACTTC.

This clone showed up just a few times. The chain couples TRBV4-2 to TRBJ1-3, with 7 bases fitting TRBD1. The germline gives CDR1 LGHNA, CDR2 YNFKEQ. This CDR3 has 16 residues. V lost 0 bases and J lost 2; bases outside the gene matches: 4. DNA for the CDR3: TGTGCCAGCAGCCAAGAGAAGGGGGCGGCTGGAAACACCATATATTTT. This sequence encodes CASSQEKGAAGNTIYF.

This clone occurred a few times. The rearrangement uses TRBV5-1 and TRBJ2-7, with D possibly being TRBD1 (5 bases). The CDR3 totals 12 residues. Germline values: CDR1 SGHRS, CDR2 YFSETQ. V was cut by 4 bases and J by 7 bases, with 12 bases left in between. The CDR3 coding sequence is TGCGCCAGCAGCGACACAGGACAAGAGCAGTACTTC. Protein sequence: CASSDTGQEQYF.

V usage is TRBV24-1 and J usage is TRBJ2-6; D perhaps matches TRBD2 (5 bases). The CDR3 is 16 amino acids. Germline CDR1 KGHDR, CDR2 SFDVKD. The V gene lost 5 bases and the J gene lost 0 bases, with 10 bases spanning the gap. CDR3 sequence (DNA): TGTGCCACCAGTGCCGGTGGAGGCTCTGGGGCCAACGTCCTGACTTTC. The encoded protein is CATSAGGGSGANVLTF.

The CDR3 DNA sequence: TGTGCCAGCAGCTTACAGAGCTCCTATAATTCACCCCTCCACTTT. Its translation is CASSLQSSYNSPLHF. The J gene is TRBJ1-6, the V gene TRBV6-6, with D hard to call. Germline assignment: CDR1 MNHNY and CDR2 SVGAGI (reference sequence). This CDR3 has 15 residues. The V end lost 6 bases, the J end lost 0 bases, and 9 bases lay between the germline ends.

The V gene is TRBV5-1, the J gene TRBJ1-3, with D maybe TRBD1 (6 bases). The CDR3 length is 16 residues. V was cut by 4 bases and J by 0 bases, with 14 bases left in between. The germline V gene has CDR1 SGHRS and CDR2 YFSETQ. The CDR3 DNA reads TGCGCCAGCAGCACCGGACAGCTTAGCTCTGGAAACACCATATATTTT. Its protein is CASSTGQLSSGNTIYF.

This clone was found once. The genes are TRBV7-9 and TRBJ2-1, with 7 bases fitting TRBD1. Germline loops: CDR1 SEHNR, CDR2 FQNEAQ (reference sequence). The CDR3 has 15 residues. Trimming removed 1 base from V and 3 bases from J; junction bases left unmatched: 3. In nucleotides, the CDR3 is TGTGCCAGCAGCTTAGGACAGGGAAACTACAATGAGCAGTTCTTC. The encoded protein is CASSLGQGNYNEQFF.

The CDR3 here is CSASFSAGGRADTQYF. The CDR3 DNA is TGCAGTGCTAGTTTTTCGGCGGGAGGGAGGGCAGATACGCAGTATTTT. V and J are TRBV20-1 and TRBJ2-3, with 9 bases matching TRBD2. This CDR3 is 16 amino acids long. Per the germline V gene, CDR1 is DFQATT and CDR2 is SNEGSKA (reference sequence). The V and J ends lost 3 bases and 4 bases, in that order; junction bases with no gene match: 11.

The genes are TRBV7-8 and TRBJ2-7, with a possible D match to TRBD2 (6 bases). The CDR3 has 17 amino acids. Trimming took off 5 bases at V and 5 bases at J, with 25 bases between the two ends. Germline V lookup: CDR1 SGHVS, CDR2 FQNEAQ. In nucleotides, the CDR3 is TGTGCCAGCAGCCCGCTGGGTGGGTCGGGGGAGCGACACGAGCAGTACTTC. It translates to CASSPLGGSGERHEQYF.

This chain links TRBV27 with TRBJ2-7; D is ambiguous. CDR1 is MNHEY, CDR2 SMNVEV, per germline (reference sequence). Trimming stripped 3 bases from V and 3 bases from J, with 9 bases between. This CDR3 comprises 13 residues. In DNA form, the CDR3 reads TGTGCCAGCAGTTTCCGGTATGGCTACGAGCAGTACTTC. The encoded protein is CASSFRYGYEQYF.

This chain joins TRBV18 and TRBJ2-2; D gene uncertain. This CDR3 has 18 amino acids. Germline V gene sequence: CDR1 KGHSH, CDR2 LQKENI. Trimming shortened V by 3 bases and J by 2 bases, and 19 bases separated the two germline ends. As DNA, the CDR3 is TGTGCCAGCTCACCTAATATCATACAATTCCCAAACACCGGGGAGCTGTTTTTT. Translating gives CASSPNIIQFPNTGELFF.

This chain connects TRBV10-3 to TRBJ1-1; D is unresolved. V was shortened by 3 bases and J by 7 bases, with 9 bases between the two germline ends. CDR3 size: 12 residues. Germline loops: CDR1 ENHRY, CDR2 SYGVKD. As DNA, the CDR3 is TGTGCCATCAGTGAAGGAGGGATTGAAGCTTTCTTT. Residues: CAISEGGIEAFF.